Following are 20 T cell receptor beta chains from one sample sequenced in a study of tumor-infiltrating lymphocytes in primary liver carcinoma. TCR beta cDNA was made from 450 to 500 ng total RNA with a constant-region primer. Each TCR beta library was derived from three nested multiplex PCR rounds that employed slightly modified ARM-PCR. Both of the initial two PCR rounds ran for about 11 cycles and employed TRBV1-TRBV30 forward primers alongside a C-beta reverse primer. TCRdb reprocessed the multiplex PCR reads via MiXCR and lists one record per CDR3 protein. The profile shows roughly 25,000 distinct CDR3 sequences, approximately 78% of them singletons. Unsorted bulk tissue, about 20-32 mg of it, served as the source for co-extraction of RNA and DNA. The sample was liver tumor tissue from sampling region 3. Subset indicated: tumor region T3, left-lateral pole. The receptors were sampled from a man in his forties with primary liver carcinoma and hepatitis B virus infection.

Points on this clonotype: A read error may account for a junction end that differs from germline. The chain employs TRBV5-4 and TRBJ2-2; 7 nucleotides align to TRBD1. CDR3 size: 13 residues. The V gene's germline CDR1 is SGHNT and CDR2 YYREEE (reference sequence). The CDR3 protein is CTSRGMGIGELFF. Here the CDR3 DNA reads TGTACCAGCAGGGGGATGGGGATCGGGGAGCTGTTTTTT.

The sample holds a few counts of this clonotype. The junction shows a germline mismatch at one end, possibly a read error. The rearrangement links TRBV5-5 to TRBJ2-3; no firm D call. This CDR3 is 14 amino acids long. Germline-derived CDR1 and CDR2 are SGHKS and YYEKEE (reference sequence). The CDR3 spells CANSLRVVTDTLYF. The CDR3 DNA sequence: TGTGCCAACAGCTTACGGGTTGTAACAGATACGCTGTATTTT.

This clonotype came up once. A much larger clone lies a single base off, so this may be a read error. The CDR3 does not end in the conserved phenylalanine or tryptophan, so this is likely a read error. The rearrangement links TRBV28 to TRBJ2-3; possible D gene TRBD2, 7 bases. The CDR3 runs to 15 residues. Trimming pared 3 bases from V and 6 bases from J, leaving 16 bases between. CDR1 is MDHEN, CDR2 SYDVKM, per germline. The CDR3 bases are TGTGCCAGCAGTTTCGGGCGGGGGCTCACGGATACGCAGTATTCT. Residues: CASSFGRGLTDTQYS.

To note about this clonotype: At one end the junction does not follow the germline gene, possibly because of a read error. The rearrangement links TRBV5-4 to TRBJ2-3; 8 bases are shared with TRBD2. The CDR3 totals 17 residues. Germline CDR1 and CDR2: SGHNT and YYREEE (reference sequence). The CDR3 nucleotides are TGTGACAGCAGCCGCCCCGGAGCGGGAGTTAGCACAGATACGCAGTATTTC. This translates into CDSSRPGAGVSTDTQYF.

V is TRBV5-4 and J is TRBJ2-7; 9 nucleotides line up with TRBD2. The length of the CDR3 is 15 residues. The germline gives CDR1 SGHNT, CDR2 YYREEE (reference sequence). The CDR3 DNA is TGTTCCAACAGTCTCTCCGGGACTAGCCTTGACGAGCAGTACTTC. Translated, it gives CSNSLSGTSLDEQYF.

As concerns this clonotype: As the CDR3 is not closed by the conserved phenylalanine or tryptophan, this likely results from a read error. The genes are TRBV5-1 and TRBJ2-1, with 8 bases aligning to TRBD2. The CDR3 has 15 amino acids. Germline V lookup: CDR1 SGHRS, CDR2 YFSETQ. The CDR3 loop is CASSWGLVSYNKQFS. CDR3 DNA sequence: TGCGCCAGCAGCTGGGGACTAGTATCCTACAATAAGCAGTTCTCC.

V gene TRBV7-2 combines with J gene TRBJ2-1; 8 bases are a match to TRBD2. V gave up 0 bases and J gave up 7 bases; unmatched junction bases: 2. Germline CDR1 and CDR2: SGHTA and FQGNSA. This CDR3 region has 14 residues. The CDR3 region is CASSLAAGANEQFF. As DNA, the CDR3 is TGTGCCAGCAGCTTAGCAGCGGGAGCTAATGAGCAGTTCTTC.

On this clonotype: At one of its ends the junction is not consistent with the germline gene, which may arise from a read error. CDR3 coding DNA: TGTGCTAGCAGCCAAGACCCTGAGGGGACTTCACCCCTCCACTTT. This encodes CASSQDPEGTSPLHF. J is TRBJ1-6 and V is TRBV4-2, with D perhaps TRBD1 (5 bases). Germline-derived CDR1 and CDR2 are LGHNA and YNFKEQ. This CDR3 has 15 residues.

In regard to this clonotype: One end of the junction does not line up with germline, which may come from a read error. The V call is TRBV12-3 or TRBV12-4, the J call TRBJ2-2; 10 nucleotides agree with TRBD2. CDR3 length: 16 residues. The CDR3, as DNA: TGTGCCATCAGTTTAGTGCTAGCGGGAGTTTTCGGGGAACTATTTTTT. Translation: CAISLVLAGVFGELFF.

Worth noting for this clonotype: The conserved phenylalanine or tryptophan normally closing the CDR3 is absent here, so this likely arose from a read error. The DNA is left out, because the CDR3 cannot be placed on it with certainty; the CDR3 is given as TCRdb lists it. The V call is TRBV6-6, the J call TRBJ2-2; TRBD2, the D gene given by the table, was not confirmed from the DNA. Germline CDR1 is MNHNY and CDR2 is SVGAGI (reference sequence). Termini included, the CDR3 measures 20 amino acids. The CDR3 spells CTSSPLVGLAGPTNTGELFL.

With respect to this clonotype: An end of the junction does not agree with germline; a read error may underlie this. The chain has TRBV6-2 or TRBV6-3 and TRBJ1-1, with D unresolved. Per germline, CDR1 MNHEY and CDR2 SVGEGT. The CDR3 spans 14 residues. The CDR3 here is CAYSYPELNIEAFF. CDR3 coding DNA: TGTGCCTACAGTTACCCAGAGCTGAACATTGAAGCCTTCTTT.

The gene calls are TRBV28 and TRBJ2-7; 7 bases are a match to TRBD1. Germline-derived CDR1 and CDR2 are MDHEN and SYDVKM. CDR3 length equals 15 residues. V gave up 7 bases and J gave up 4 bases; unmatched junction bases: 13. The CDR3, as DNA: TGTGCCAGCACTCGGGCAGGGGGTAGGGCATACGAGCAGTACTTC. The encoded protein is CASTRAGGRAYEQYF.

In this sample, this clonotype turned up once. The CDR3 does not close with the conserved phenylalanine or tryptophan, likely indicating a read error. The chain recombines TRBV20-1 with TRBJ2-5; tentatively, D is TRBD1 (6 bases). The germline gives CDR1 DFQATT, CDR2 SNEGSKA (reference sequence). Trimming left V 6 bases short and J 2 bases short, with 22 bases between. This CDR3 has 16 residues. In DNA form, the CDR3 reads TGCAGTGCCGATCCGGTCAATGGGACACCACAAGAGACCCAGTACTCC. Translated: CSADPVNGTPQETQYS.

The chain recombines TRBV12-3 or TRBV12-4 with TRBJ2-7; 7 nucleotides align to TRBD1. The CDR3 length is 15 residues. V dropped 7 bases and J dropped 1; count of bases not matched to a gene: 10. Here the CDR3 reads CASNMGTVGSYEQYF. The CDR3 nucleotides are TGTGCCAGCAATATGGGGACAGTGGGATCCTACGAGCAGTACTTC.

This chain links TRBV9 with TRBJ1-1; TRBD1 aligns across 8 bases. J gave up 7 bases and V 4 bases, and 12 bases lay outside the gene matches. The CDR3 has 15 amino acids. Germline values: CDR1 SGDLS, CDR2 YYNGEE. The CDR3 DNA sequence: TGTGCCAGCAGCATACTTGCAGGGGGCGAAGGTGAAGCTTTCTTT. Translated: CASSILAGGEGEAFF.

This clonotype was recorded once. At one end, the junction sequence differs from germline, possibly due to a read error. The chain uses TRBV10-1 and TRBJ1-2; a possible D gene is TRBD1 (5 bases). Germline V gives CDR1 WNHNN, CDR2 SYGVQD (reference sequence). This CDR3 contains 17 residues. In DNA form, the CDR3 reads TGCGCCAGTAAAAACGACAGAGAACGCCAAGCTAACTATGACTACACCTTC. Its translation: CASKNDRERQANYDYTF.

A word on this clonotype: Sequence at one end of the junction differs from germline and may be a read error. The J gene is TRBJ2-5, the V gene TRBV4-2, with 12 bases that match TRBD2. The CDR3 contains 18 residues. CDR1 and CDR2 from the germline V gene are LGHNA and YNFKEQ. The CDR3 protein is CASSQLGLAGGPHETRYF. Written as DNA, the CDR3 is TGTGCCAGCAGCCAGCTGGGGCTAGCGGGAGGGCCTCACGAGACCCGGTACTTC.

As to this clonotype: The CDR3 end shows no conserved phenylalanine or tryptophan, and so a read error is likely. This chain joins TRBV4-2 and TRBJ2-3; no reliable D call. The CDR3 spans 15 residues. Germline-derived CDR1 and CDR2 are LGHNA and YNFKEQ. CDR3 in DNA: TGTGTCAGCAGCCAAGAGAAGGGAATGACAGATACGCAGTATCTT. It yields the protein CVSSQEKGMTDTQYL.

This clonotype appeared once. An end of the junction differs from the germline gene, which may be a read error. The rearrangement joins TRBV6-1 to TRBJ1-1; D might be TRBD1 (5 bases). In germline, CDR1 is MNHNS, CDR2 SASEGT. The CDR3 is 12 amino acids. The CDR3 region is CASKIGATEAFF. Written as DNA, the CDR3 is TGTGCTAGCAAAATAGGGGCCACTGAAGCTTTCTTT.

This clonotype has a single count. The junction and the germline gene differ at one end; a read error may be behind it. This chain uses TRBV11-3 with TRBJ2-3; no firm D call. CDR1 is SGHNT and CDR2 is YENEEA in the germline V gene. The CDR3 runs to 15 residues. The CDR3 loop is CASSLESECTDMQYF. DNA of the CDR3: TGTGCTAGCAGCTTAGAGTCCGAGTGCACAGATATGCAGTATTTT.